This TCR beta chain was captured by sequencing in a study of blood T cells in healthy people across ages. The second PCR ran about 7 to 12 cycles with a sample-barcoded 5' primer and J-beta primers. TCRdb fed the 5' RACE reads into MiXCR, producing one record per CDR3 protein. The sample records 750,000 to 950,000 distinct CDR3 sequences, about a quarter being singletons. This CDR3 has 14 residues. The V end was cut by 4 bases, the J end by 3 bases, with 14 bases between. From germline, CDR1 is SGHKS and CDR2 YYEKEE (reference sequence). This clonotype was detected only a few times. These same records also appear under a second study, on T cells of mothers and their children.

The rearrangement links TRBV5-5 to TRBJ2-7, with D hard to call. The material sequenced was blood. The sequence was collected from a boy between 5 and 17 years old in good health. CDR3 DNA: TGTGCCAGCAGCCCGTTAGGGATTGACTACGAGCAGTACTTC. Residues: CASSPLGIDYEQYF.